Below, 9 T cell receptor beta chains from the same sample are listed, as sequenced in a study of cytomegalovirus exposure and HLA in healthy donors. Data came from immunoSEQ multiplex PCR; TCRdb stores just in-frame clones and leaves some out. Of around 120,000 clones detected, 80% to 90% appear once; the ten largest clones hold 1.5% to 2%. Sequencing input: PBMCs. Source of these receptors: a woman aged 18 to 35 in good health and CMV-seronegative.

V is TRBV5-4 and J is TRBJ1-1; D is ambiguous. The CDR3 extends over 16 amino acids. V lost 0 bases and J lost 0, with 12 bases in between. Germline assignment: CDR1 SGHNT and CDR2 YYREEE (reference sequence). Here the CDR3 DNA reads TGTGCCAGCAGCTTGGAGAGGGTAACCATGAACACTGAAGCTTTCTTT. Amino acids: CASSLERVTMNTEAFF. Drawing the rest from reference TRBV5-4 and TRBJ1-1, the complete variable domain is ETGVTQSPTHLIKTRGQQVTLRCSSQSGHNTVSWYQQALGQGPQFIFQYYREEENGRGNFPPRFSGLQFPNYSSELNVNALELDDSALYLCASSLERVTMNTEAFFGQGTRLTVV.

CDR3 nucleotides: TGTGCCAGCAGTTCTCCCAACACCGACAGTTACGAGCAGTACTTC. It translates to CASSSPNTDSYEQYF. The genes are TRBV27 and TRBJ2-7, with D maybe TRBD1 (5 bases). The CDR3 length is 15 residues. Germline-derived CDR1 and CDR2 are MNHEY and SMNVEV (reference sequence). Deletions cut 4 bases from V and 4 bases from J, with 17 bases between.

The CDR3 DNA follows: TGTGCCAGCGGGTCCCCAGCGAGGTATACCGGGGAGCTGTTTTTT. Encoded protein: CASGSPARYTGELFF. The chain carries TRBV28 and TRBJ2-2; the D is unclear. Deletions cut 8 bases from V and 5 bases from J, with 18 bases between. Germline V gene sequence: CDR1 MDHEN, CDR2 SYDVKM. The CDR3 runs to 15 residues. Using reference TRBV28 and TRBJ2-2 for the parts outside the CDR3, the full variable domain is DVKVTQSSRYLVKRTGEKVFLECVQDMDHENMFWYRQDPGLGLRLIYFSYDVKMKEKGDIPEGYSVSREKKERFSLILESASTNQTSMYLCASGSPARYTGELFFGEGSRLTVL.

V gene TRBV11-2 combines with J gene TRBJ1-6, with D perhaps TRBD1 (5 bases). CDR1 and CDR2 from the germline V gene are SGHAT and FQNNGV. Trimming stripped 7 bases from V and 9 bases from J, with 19 bases between. This CDR3 comprises 15 residues. The CDR3 nucleotides read TGTGCCAGCACCAATTGGGGGGGTGGGACTTCACCCCTCCACTTT. It is translated as CASTNWGGGTSPLHF.

J is TRBJ2-7 and V is TRBV7-9, with 8 bases lining up with TRBD1. J was trimmed by 6 bases and V by 0 bases; bases with no gene match: 16. The CDR3 sequence is 18 residues long. Germline V CDR1 and CDR2: SEHNR, FQNEAQ (reference sequence). CDR3 nucleotide sequence: TGTGCCAGCAGCTTAGCAAAAACCGGGACAGGCCAAGGAGCCGAGCAGTACTTC. This gives the protein CASSLAKTGTGQGAEQYF.

The chain has TRBV6-6 and TRBJ2-5; TRBD2 matches 10 bases. The germline gives CDR1 MNHNY, CDR2 SVGAGI (reference sequence). V was clipped by 7 bases and J by 13 bases; unmatched bases: 12. This CDR3 spans 13 amino acids. The CDR3 sequence: CASNYDGTSVPYF. The CDR3 DNA sequence: TGTGCCAGCAACTACGACGGGACTAGCGTTCCGTACTTC.

This chain connects TRBV5-1 to TRBJ1-1; no firm D call. Trimming cost V 6 bases and J 1 base, with 10 bases left between them. This CDR3 has 13 residues. Per germline, CDR1 SGHRS and CDR2 YFSETQ. The CDR3 DNA reads TGCGCCAGCATGGGCCAAACGAACACTGAAGCTTTCTTT. This translates into CASMGQTNTEAFF.

The chain recombines TRBV5-1 with TRBJ2-7; 10 nucleotides line up with TRBD2. The CDR3 has 15 amino acids. Germline V gene sequence: CDR1 SGHRS, CDR2 YFSETQ. Trimming removed 0 bases from V and 1 base from J; junction bases left unmatched: 1. As DNA, the CDR3 is TGCGCCAGCAGCTTGGTAGCGGGGGGTTCCTACGAGCAGTACTTC. This codes for CASSLVAGGSYEQYF.

V gene TRBV28 combines with J gene TRBJ2-2; D is possibly TRBD2 (7 bases). Per germline, CDR1 MDHEN and CDR2 SYDVKM. There are 15 residues in the CDR3. V lost 2 bases, J lost 2 bases, and 9 bases lay in between. The CDR3 DNA reads TGTGCCAGCAGTTTAGCGGGGGCTAACACCGGGGAGCTGTTTTTT. The encoded protein is CASSLAGANTGELFF.